These 22 T cell receptor beta chains were all obtained from the same sample, sequenced in a study of CD8+CD57+ T cells in acquired aplastic anemia. Profiling that covered TCR beta VDJ and CDR3 relied on genomic DNA as its template. Using its own MiXCR run on the reads, TCRdb lists one record per CDR3 protein. Of around 200,000 distinct CDR3 sequences listed, about half are singletons. Sequenced material: sorted CD4+, CD8+, or CD8+CD57+ T cells (not recorded which) from PBMCs. The receptors come from a human donor in good health, serving as a control.

This clonotype was observed once. V gene TRBV5-1 combines with J gene TRBJ1-6, with D maybe TRBD1 (5 bases). The CDR3 has 15 residues. The V end was cut by 2 bases, the J end by 11 bases, with 17 bases between. The germline CDR1 and CDR2 sequences are SGHRS and YFSETQ. The CDR3 sequence is CASSFATGRRAPLHF. The CDR3 DNA follows: TGCGCCAGCAGCTTTGCCACAGGCCGGAGGGCACCCCTCCACTTT.

This clonotype was seen at least ten times. The DNA for the CDR3 is TGTGCCAGCAGCTTAGGGGCACTAGCGGGGTCCTACGAGCAGTACTTC. Translated: CASSLGALAGSYEQYF. This chain joins TRBV7-2 and TRBJ2-7; 10 bases align to TRBD2. Germline-derived CDR1 and CDR2 are SGHTA and FQGNSA. This CDR3 has 16 residues. V was pared by 1 base and J by 1 base, with 4 bases of the junction left unmatched.

V is TRBV4-1 and J is TRBJ1-2, with no clear D. V lost 0 bases and J lost 6, with 14 bases in between. The CDR3 length is 15 residues. Germline V lookup: CDR1 MGHRA, CDR2 YSYEKL. As DNA, the CDR3 is TGCGCCAGCAGCCAAGAAGACTATACTGGGGATGGCTACACCTTC. Translation: CASSQEDYTGDGYTF.

This chain joins TRBV18 and TRBJ2-7, with D tentatively TRBD1 (6 bases). This CDR3 contains 17 residues. V lost 1 base and J lost 3, with 19 bases in between. Per the germline V gene, CDR1 is KGHSH and CDR2 is LQKENI. The DNA for the CDR3 is TGTGCCAGCTCACCACGATTCGGACAGAGGCTCGGCTACGAGCAGTACTTC. Translated: CASSPRFGQRLGYEQYF.

V is TRBV20-1 and J is TRBJ2-2; possibly TRBD1 for D (6 bases). This CDR3 is 16 amino acids long. Per germline, CDR1 DFQATT and CDR2 SNEGSKA (reference sequence). V dropped 6 bases and J dropped 1 base, with 18 bases sitting between them. The CDR3 loop is CSAPKNGRGNTGELFF. CDR3 DNA sequence: TGCAGTGCCCCTAAAAACGGCAGGGGGAACACCGGGGAGCTGTTTTTT.

As concerns this clonotype: This may be a read error, as it is one base from a much larger clone. The chain uses TRBV7-9 and TRBJ1-5; D is uncertain. Germline CDR1 reads SEHNR; CDR2 reads FQNEAQ (reference sequence). The CDR3 consists of 12 residues. The V end was cut by 6 bases, the J end by 6 bases, with 9 bases between. Here the CDR3 reads CASSEGSQPQHF. The CDR3 bases are TGTGCCAGCAGTGAGGGCAGTCAGCCCCAGCATTTT.

The chain recombines TRBV10-2 with TRBJ1-1, with D uncertain. CDR1 and CDR2 (germline): WSHSY, SAAADI. The V end was cut by 3 bases, the J end by 3 bases, with 8 bases between. The length of the CDR3 is 13 residues. The CDR3 here is CASSDRLDTEAFF. The CDR3, as DNA: TGCGCCAGCAGTGACAGGCTGGACACTGAAGCTTTCTTT.

The chain recombines TRBV7-2 with TRBJ1-2; the match to TRBD1 covers 8 bases. J lost 6 bases, V lost 5 bases, and 8 bases had no gene match. This CDR3 has 14 amino acids. Germline CDR1 SGHTA, CDR2 FQGNSA. The chain's CDR3 is CASSTQGQGHGYTF. The CDR3 coding sequence is TGTGCCAGCAGCACCCAAGGACAGGGACATGGCTACACCTTC. The whole variable domain, remainder taken from reference TRBV7-2 and TRBJ1-2, is GAGVSQSPSNKVTEKGKDVELRCDPISGHTALYWYRQSLGQGLEFLIYFQGNSAPDKSGLPSDRFSAERTGGSVSTLTIQRTQQEDSAVYLCASSTQGQGHGYTFGSGTRLTVV.

The chain is built from TRBV19 and TRBJ1-1, with D maybe TRBD1 (5 bases). Per germline, CDR1 LNHDA and CDR2 SQIVND (reference sequence). V was pared by 7 bases and J by 7 bases, with 13 bases between. The CDR3 covers 12 residues. CDR3 region: CASMSRAGEAFF. CDR3 nucleotides: TGTGCCAGTATGTCCAGGGCAGGTGAAGCTTTCTTT. Based on the CDR3 plus reference TRBV19 and TRBJ1-1, the full variable domain is DGGITQSPKYLFRKEGQNVTLSCEQNLNHDAMYWYRQDPGQGLRLIYYSQIVNDFQKGDIAEGYSVSREKKESFPLTVTSAQKNPTAFYLCASMSRAGEAFFGQGTRLTVV.

This clonotype was observed at least ten times. V gene TRBV5-1 combines with J gene TRBJ1-1; D ambiguous. V lost 3 bases and J 1 base, leaving 19 bases between the germline ends. CDR3 length: 17 amino acids. CDR1 SGHRS and CDR2 YFSETQ come from the germline V gene. CDR3 in DNA: TGCGCCAGCAGCTCGTCGGGAAGAGGATTTGGGAACACTGAAGCTTTCTTT. It encodes CASSSSGRGFGNTEAFF.

This clonotype was found many times. This chain connects TRBV7-9 to TRBJ1-5; no clear D gene. V was clipped by 2 bases and J by 1 base, with 9 bases between them. CDR1 and CDR2 from the germline V gene are SEHNR and FQNEAQ (reference sequence). There are 15 residues in the CDR3. The CDR3 region has the DNA TGTGCCAGCAGCTTATCGTCGGGGAGCAATCAGCCCCAGCATTTT. Its protein is CASSLSSGSNQPQHF.

In this sample, this clonotype turned up many times. This rearrangement joins TRBV4-1 to TRBJ2-5, with unresolved D. Trimming pared 0 bases from V and 4 bases from J, leaving 15 bases between. There are 16 residues in the CDR3. Germline CDR1 and CDR2: MGHRA and YSYEKL. The CDR3 nucleotides are TGCGCCAGCAGCCAAGATCCGACCCAGGTGGGAGAGACCCAGTACTTC. Its translation is CASSQDPTQVGETQYF.

This clonotype occurred a few times. This chain connects TRBV9 to TRBJ2-2; D may be TRBD2 (5 bases). The CDR3 has 14 amino acids. V was cut by 0 bases and J by 8 bases, with 11 bases left in between. In germline, CDR1 is SGDLS, CDR2 YYNGEE. CDR3 nucleotide sequence: TGTGCCAGCAGCGTAGCTGGGGAGACAGGGGAGCTGTTTTTT. Its translation is CASSVAGETGELFF.

This chain links TRBV12-3 or TRBV12-4 with TRBJ1-6, with D tentatively TRBD1 (5 bases). The CDR3 sequence is 17 residues long. Trimming stripped 7 bases from V and 0 bases from J, with 16 bases between. CDR3: CASTRGDGSSYNSPLHF. DNA for the CDR3: TGTGCCAGCACTCGCGGGGACGGTAGCTCCTATAATTCACCCCTCCACTTT.

The chain recombines TRBV10-3 with TRBJ1-1; 8 bases are shared with TRBD1. With V trimmed by 4 bases and J by 6 bases, 4 bases remained unmatched. The CDR3 totals 13 residues. Germline V gives CDR1 ENHRY, CDR2 SYGVKD. The DNA for the CDR3 is TGTGCCATCAGTGGGACAGGGTATCCTGAAGCTTTCTTT. The encoded protein is CAISGTGYPEAFF.

With regard to this clonotype: Just one base apart from a much larger clone, this may be a read error. The gene calls are TRBV3-1 and TRBJ2-7; the match to TRBD2 covers 7 bases. CDR3 length: 15 amino acids. Per germline, CDR1 LGHDT and CDR2 YNNKEL (reference sequence). The ends lost 4 bases at V and 2 bases at J; junction bases unmatched: 8. CDR3 amino acids: CASSPTGRATYEQYF. CDR3 DNA sequence: TGTGCCAGCAGCCCCACGGGGAGGGCTACCTACGAGCAGTACTTC.

This clonotype was seen once. In nucleotides, the CDR3 is TGCAGCGCAAAACACACAGGGTACAATGAGCAGTTCTTC. Translating gives CSAKHTGYNEQFF. The chain carries TRBV29-1 and TRBJ2-1; D perhaps matches TRBD1 (6 bases). The CDR3 covers 13 residues. V was pared by 7 bases and J by 4 bases, with 14 bases between. Per the germline V gene, CDR1 is SQVTM and CDR2 is ANQGSEA.

This clonotype came up many times. The V and J genes are TRBV6-2 or TRBV6-3 and TRBJ1-2; D is uncertain. This CDR3 comprises 10 residues. V gave up 6 bases and J gave up 3 bases, with 2 bases separating them. The germline V gene has CDR1 MNHEY and CDR2 SVGEGT. The chain's CDR3 is CASRDYGYTF. Here the CDR3 DNA reads TGTGCCAGCAGGGACTATGGCTACACCTTC.

The J gene is TRBJ2-4, the V gene TRBV7-3, with 9 bases fitting TRBD2. The junction had 9 bases not matched to a gene; V was cut back by 6 bases and J by 6 bases. This CDR3 contains 15 residues. Germline V gene lookup returns CDR1 SGHTA and CDR2 FQGTGA. The CDR3 here is CASRENSGSGNIQYF. DNA for the CDR3: TGTGCCAGCAGGGAAAATAGCGGGAGCGGAAACATTCAGTACTTC.

The rearrangement uses TRBV6-5 and TRBJ1-6; 8 bases fit TRBD1. Germline lookup yields CDR1 MNHEY and CDR2 SVGAGI. V gave up 6 bases and J gave up 10 bases; unmatched junction bases: 11. The CDR3 sequence is 15 residues long. CDR3 sequence (DNA): TGTGCCAGCAGGATAGAGACAGGGGTGGCATCACCCCTCCACTTT. This translates into CASRIETGVASPLHF.

This clonotype came up a few times. V gene TRBV10-3 combines with J gene TRBJ1-2, with 11 bases aligning to TRBD1. The CDR3 is 12 residues long. V was clipped by 6 bases and J by 10 bases; unmatched bases: 4. Germline-derived CDR1 and CDR2 are ENHRY and SYGVKD. CDR3 loop: CAISGTGGNYTF. As DNA, the CDR3 is TGTGCCATCAGCGGGACAGGGGGGAACTACACCTTC.

This clonotype was observed at least ten times. The chain employs TRBV27 and TRBJ1-1; no clear D. This CDR3 contains 14 residues. Per germline, CDR1 MNHEY and CDR2 SMNVEV (reference sequence). Trimming pared 2 bases from V and 3 bases from J, leaving 10 bases between. This CDR3 reads CASSLKGTHTEAFF. For the CDR3, the DNA is TGTGCCAGCAGTTTAAAGGGCACCCACACTGAAGCTTTCTTT.